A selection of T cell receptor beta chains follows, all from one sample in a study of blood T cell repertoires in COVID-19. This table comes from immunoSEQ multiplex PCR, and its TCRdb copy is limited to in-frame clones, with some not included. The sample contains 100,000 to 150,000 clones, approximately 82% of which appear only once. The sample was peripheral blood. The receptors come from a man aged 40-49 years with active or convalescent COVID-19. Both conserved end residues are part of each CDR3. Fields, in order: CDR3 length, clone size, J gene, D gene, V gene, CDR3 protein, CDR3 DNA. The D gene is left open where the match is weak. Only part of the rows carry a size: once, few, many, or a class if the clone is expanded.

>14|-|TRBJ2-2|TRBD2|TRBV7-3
CASELAPNTGELFF
TGTGCCAGCGAACTAGCGCCGAACACCGGGGAGCTGTTTTTT
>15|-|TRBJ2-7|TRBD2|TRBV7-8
CASSRLTGTSNEQYF
TGTGCCAGCAGCCGTCTTACCGGGACTAGCAACGAGCAGTACTTC
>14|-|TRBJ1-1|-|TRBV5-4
CASSVQGEYTEAFF
TGTGCCAGCAGCGTACAGGGCGAGTACACTGAAGCTTTCTTT
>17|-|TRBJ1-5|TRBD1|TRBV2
CASSGDRGHDSNQPQHF
TGTGCCAGCAGTGGGGACAGGGGCCATGATAGCAATCAGCCCCAGCATTTT
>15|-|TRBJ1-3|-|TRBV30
CASQGGGDSGNTIYF
TGTGCCTCCCAAGGTGGGGGGGACTCTGGAAACACCATATATTTT
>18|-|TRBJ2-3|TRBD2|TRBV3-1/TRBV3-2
CASSQDPSGGVGADTQYF
TGTGCCAGCAGCCAAGATCCTAGCGGGGGGGTCGGAGCAGATACGCAGTATTTT
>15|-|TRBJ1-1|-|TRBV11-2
CASSFTGFMNTEAFF
TGTGCCAGCAGCTTTACAGGGTTTATGAACACTGAAGCTTTCTTT
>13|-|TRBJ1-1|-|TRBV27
CASSLPTGAEAFF
TGTGCCAGCAGTTTACCGACAGGAGCTGAAGCTTTCTTT
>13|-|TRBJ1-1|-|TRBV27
CASITNRGSEAFF
TGTGCCAGCATTACAAACCGAGGGTCTGAAGCTTTCTTT
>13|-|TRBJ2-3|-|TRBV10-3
CAISPPGTDTQYF
TGTGCCATCAGTCCTCCAGGCACAGATACGCAGTATTTT
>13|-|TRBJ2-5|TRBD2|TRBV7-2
CASSSGLLGTQYF
TGTGCCAGCAGCTCGGGACTATTGGGGACCCAGTACTTC
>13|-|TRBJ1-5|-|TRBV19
CASSLDFDSPQHF
TGTGCCAGTAGTTTAGACTTTGATAGCCCCCAGCATTTT
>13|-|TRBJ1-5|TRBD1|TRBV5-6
CASSLGQNQPQHF
TGTGCCAGCAGCCTGGGACAGAATCAGCCCCAGCATTTT
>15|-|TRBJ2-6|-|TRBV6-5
CASSWQDSGANVLTF
TGTGCCAGCAGTTGGCAAGACTCTGGGGCCAACGTCCTGACTTTC
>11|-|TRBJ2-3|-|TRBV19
CASTGTDTQYF
TGTGCCAGTACCGGCACAGATACGCAGTATTTT
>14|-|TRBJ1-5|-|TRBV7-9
CASSFGQNNQPQHF
TGTGCCAGCAGCTTCGGACAGAACAATCAGCCCCAGCATTTT
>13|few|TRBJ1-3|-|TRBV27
CASKDRGGNTIYF
TGTGCCAGCAAGGATCGGGGTGGAAACACCATATATTTT
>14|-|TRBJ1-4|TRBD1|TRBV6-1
CASSEAGTGGELFF
TGTGCCAGCAGTGAAGCCGGGACAGGCGGGGAACTGTTTTTT
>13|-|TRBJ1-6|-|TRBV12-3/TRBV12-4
CASSLSPNSPLHF
TGTGCCAGCAGTTTAAGCCCTAATTCACCCCTCCACTTT
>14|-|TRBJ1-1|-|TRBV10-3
CAIGGTGDAAAAFF
TGTGCCATCGGTGGAACCGGGGATGCAGCGGCAGCTTTCTTT
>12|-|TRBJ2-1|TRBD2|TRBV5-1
CASRGGRDEQFF
TGCGCCAGTCGGGGGGGCCGGGATGAGCAGTTCTTC
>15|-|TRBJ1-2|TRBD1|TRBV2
CASSEGLQGAGGYTF
TGTGCCAGCAGTGAGGGTCTTCAGGGGGCCGGCGGCTACACCTTC
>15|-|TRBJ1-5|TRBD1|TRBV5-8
CASSPGTDSNQPQHF
TGTGCCAGCAGTCCCGGGACAGATAGCAATCAGCCCCAGCATTTT
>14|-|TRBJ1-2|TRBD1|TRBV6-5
CASSTGTGPYGYTF
TGTGCCAGCAGTACGGGGACAGGGCCCTATGGCTACACCTTC
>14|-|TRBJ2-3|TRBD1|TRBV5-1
CASSLGQDTDTQYF
TGCGCCAGCAGCCTCGGACAGGACACAGATACGCAGTATTTT
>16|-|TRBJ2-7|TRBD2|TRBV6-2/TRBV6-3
CASSPLGGGGAYEQYF
TGTGCCAGCAGTCCCCTTGGTGGCGGGGGAGCCTACGAGCAGTACTTC
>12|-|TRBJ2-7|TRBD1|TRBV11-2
CASRSQGREQYF
TGTGCCAGCAGGTCACAGGGGCGCGAGCAGTACTTC